A single T cell receptor (beta chain) is shown here with its context. This clone was recorded once. Its antigen remains undetermined. Per-base qualities were not stored, and no clone one base away is much larger. The data belong to a study of lymphopenia after photon versus proton radiotherapy (dated by TCRdb to the late 2010s). With respect to the entire study: Photon and proton radiation therapy were compared by the study for their immunological effects in patients with gastrointestinal tumors who developed high-grade lymphopenia. A cohort of around 18 patients with gastrointestinal tumors who received either photon or proton therapy and subsequently developed lymphopenia was included. The goal of the study was to characterize the differences between the two radiation modalities in how they affect the immune system.

Library preparation employed the immunoSEQ multiplex PCR assay. T cell repertoires were profiled with deep sequencing of rearranged TCR beta loci together with multiparametric flow cytometry. The immuneACCESS repertoire file appears here via TCRdb, limited to in-frame rearrangements. These files lack a portion of the clones; in checked studies, under half of the deficit traces to unresolved V genes, and the cause of the others is not known. The sample data list fewer than 25,000 clones, and about nine tenths of these were observed just once. The ten most abundant clones make up over 9% of the sample. Here is what the overall study found, with its caveats: The survival association was assessed only in patients who died, and the authors presented better survival with proton therapy as a possibility rather than a demonstrated result. Proton-treated patients stayed relatively stable during treatment, while photon-treated patients lost naive T cells and TCR diversity and gained effector/memory populations. Once the lymphocyte count had reached its nadir, the repertoires of photon-treated patients showed oligoclonal expansion, particularly of CD8+ Temra cells, and this expansion drove the decline in diversity. Among patients across the cohort who died, overall survival time showed an inverse correlation with a larger post-nadir drop in TCR diversity.

The specimen was peripheral blood, collected from a patient treated with proton-based radiotherapy. This receptor was taken from a woman between 70 and 85 years old with pancreatic cancer. Some clones in this sample may be carry-over from other donors' samples.

The nucleotides read TGTGCCAGCAGCCCCCCCCAGGGGTCCCAAGAGACCCAGTACTTC. Its translation reads: CASSPPQGSQETQYF. The chain is encoded by TRBV9 joined to TRBJ2-5, and the D gene may be TRBD1, 6 bases matching. V gives up 4 bases and J gives up 1 base, and the segment between their germline ends measures 14 bases. The CDR3, cysteine through phenylalanine, is 15 amino acids long. The entry retains the CDR3 DNA only, 45 bases that are in frame from base 1. CDR1 and CDR2 were assigned from the germline V gene as SGDLS and YYNGEE.